This T cell receptor (beta chain) was identified in a study of blood T cells in healthy people across ages (dated by TCRdb to about 2015). Background for the entire study: Template switching captured roughly one uniquely barcoded TCR beta cDNA molecule per two T cells in model experiments. Using deep sequencing normalized with unique cDNA molecular identifiers, the study measured how TCR beta repertoire diversity changes with age. The donors were split into four age groups: young (average 16 years), middle-aged (39), aged (62) and long-lived (roughly 80). To avoid experimental bias, donors of different ages were randomly spread across the sequencing lanes. Two additional independent replicas of 1 million unique cDNA reads from the same blood draw were analyzed for two donors (one aged 18 to 30 and one aged 80 or older). Overall results and qualifications from the work: Observed TCR beta diversity per million T cells fell roughly linearly with age, and a significant reduction was already apparent by age around 40. Donor CMV infection status was unknown, potentially confounding age-related changes in expanded clonotypes. Observed TCR beta diversity correlated strongly with the percentage of naive T cells measured by flow cytometry. Bulk unsorted PBMC profiling prevented conclusive comparison of naive and antigen-experienced compartments. Total diversity estimates from one million sequenced T cells were considered lower bounds and underestimates. Compared with the aged group, the long-lived group had more naive CD4+ T cells, fewer expanded clones and increased TCR diversity, a pattern suggesting age selection.

Donors were about 36 systemically healthy Caucasian individuals from Russia aged roughly 6 to 95 years. Each donor gave 8 to 10 milliliters of peripheral blood, drawn into EDTA-treated Vacutainer tubes. PBMCs were isolated by Ficoll-Paque density-gradient centrifugation, with at least 6.5 million obtained per sample. Total RNA, at least 6 micrograms per sample, was extracted from PBMCs with Trizol reagent. Naive CD45RAhigh/CD27high T cell percentages were measured by flow cytometry on a PBMC aliquot from every donor. The CDR1 and CDR2 encoded by the germline V gene (reference sequence) are LGHDT and YNNKEL. The CDR3, cysteine through phenylalanine, is 15 amino acids long. This entry keeps only the CDR3 DNA: 45 bases, framed from base 1. Trimming removed 4 bases from V and 8 bases from J; the gene matches leave 10 bases unexplained. The library was produced with 5' RACE. Sequencing was performed on an Illumina HiSeq 2500. A second PCR of roughly 7 to 11 cycles was performed with a sample-barcoded 5' primer and a J-beta primer mix. A template-switch 5' adaptor carrying 12 random nucleotides introduced a unique molecular identifier onto each TCR beta cDNA molecule. Each sample yielded at least 2.5 million CDR3-containing paired-end reads. All of the RNA was converted into first-strand cDNA using the Mint cDNA synthesis kit, with a TRBC-specific oligonucleotide serving as the primer. All cDNA was treated with uracil-DNA glycosylase and then went through a first 18-cycle PCR with the universal primers M1SS and BC2_uni_R. As for the original processing: Each sample was normalized by randomly selecting 1 million high-quality reads, each carrying a distinct molecular identifier. Instead of being binned into consensus sequences, reads with shared molecular identifiers were discarded. MiTCR, set to a Q25 quality threshold and the strictest error-elimination algorithm, was used for CDR3 identification, clonotype clustering and error correction. A nonparametric unseen species model with Euler transformation was used to estimate lower-bound total TCR beta diversity. TCRdb reran the public reads through fastp at Q25 and MiXCR, keeping productive beta chains. All rows with the same CDR3 protein become a single entry with the most common DNA and genes. The V and J calls and clone size come from TCRdb's table, not from the authors' own analysis. Across this sample there are about 830,000 distinct CDR3 sequences, with more than 45% seen only once. Roughly 20% of the sample is held by the ten biggest clonotypes.

A remark on this clonotype: Its antigen remains unidentified. No base quality values were provided; no much bigger clone lies one nucleotide off.

This receptor was obtained from a young man in good health. The V gene is TRBV3-1 and the J gene is TRBJ2-1, with TRBD2 identical over 8 junction bases. The sequenced sample consisted of blood. The CDR3 reads as follows: CASSRGTRVKDEQFF. The bases read TGTGCCAGCAGCCGCGGGACTAGGGTCAAGGATGAGCAGTTCTTC.